Each of the 21 T cell receptor beta chains below was sequenced from the same sample in a study of vaccination effects on CD4 cells after COVID-19. Which antigens these TCRs recognize remains unknown. Before sequencing took place, the ViraFEST assay used viral peptide pools to expand antigen-specific CD4+ T cells. Once cultured for more than nine days, the cells underwent separation to obtain CD4+ T cells. Subjects were given two BNT162b2 or mRNA-1273 vaccine doses. Profiling relied on immunoSEQ multiplex PCR, and the TCRdb table lists in-frame clones only, not all of them. The sample holds about 81,000 clones, 77% seen once. Here the sequenced sample was CD4+ T cells from PBMCs cultured with HCoV-OC43 spike peptides, taken after COVID-19 vaccination. Regarding subset: HCoV-OC43 spike overlapping peptide pool stimulation. These receptors were collected from a human donor who received a COVID-19 vaccine.

The rearrangement joins TRBV18 to TRBJ1-3, with D uncertain. Trimming pared 2 bases from V and 0 bases from J, leaving 8 bases between. CDR3 size: 15 residues. Germline assignment: CDR1 KGHSH and CDR2 LQKENI. CDR3 in amino acids: CASSPGLSSGNTIYF. In DNA form, the CDR3 reads TGTGCCAGCTCACCAGGGCTGTCCTCTGGAAACACCATATATTTT. The full variable domain, rest sourced from reference TRBV18 and TRBJ1-3, is NAGVMQNPRHLVRRRGQEARLRCSPMKGHSHVYWYRQLPEEGLKFMVYLQKENIIDESGMPKERFSAEFPKEGPSILRIQQVVRGDSAAYFCASSPGLSSGNTIYFGEGSWLTVV.

In this sample, this clone turned up a few times. The rearrangement joins TRBV2 to TRBJ1-3, with unresolved D. The V gene lost 4 bases and the J gene lost 4 bases, with 8 bases spanning the gap. This CDR3 is built from 13 residues. Germline CDR1 is SNHLY and CDR2 is FYNNEI. The CDR3 reads CASSVWQGNTIYF. Here the CDR3 DNA reads TGTGCCAGCAGTGTGTGGCAGGGAAACACCATATATTTT. The full variable domain, with the rest looked up from reference TRBV2 and TRBJ1-3, is EPEVTQTPSHQVTQMGQEVILRCVPISNHLYFYWYRQILGQKVEFLVSFYNNEISEKSEIFDDQFSVERPDGSNFTLKIRSTKLEDSAMYFCASSVWQGNTIYFGEGSWLTVV.

CDR3 DNA: TGTGCCACCAGTGATTTCACAGATACGCAGTATTTT. Its translation: CATSDFTDTQYF. The genes are TRBV24-1 and TRBJ2-3; D is unclear. Looked up from germline, CDR1 is KGHDR and CDR2 is SFDVKD. This CDR3 has 12 residues. Trimming left V 1 base short and J 2 bases short, with 0 bases between.

The rearrangement joins TRBV5-1 to TRBJ2-3; D is possibly TRBD2 (6 bases). The CDR3 extends over 13 amino acids. V lost 2 bases and J 5 bases, leaving 9 bases between the germline ends. Per the germline V gene, CDR1 is SGHRS and CDR2 is YFSETQ. The CDR3, as DNA: TGCGCCAGCAGCTTTGTGGGGGGAGATACGCAGTATTTT. It codes for CASSFVGGDTQYF. The entire variable domain, with the rest obtained from reference TRBV5-1 and TRBJ2-3, is as follows: KAGVTQTPRYLIKTRGQQVTLSCSPISGHRSVSWYQQTPGQGLQFLFEYFSETQRNKGNFPGRFSGRQFSNSRSEMNVSTLELGDSALYLCASSFVGGDTQYFGPGTRLTVL.

CDR3 nucleotide sequence: TGTGCCAGCGACAGGAGTAGCAATCAGCCCCAGCATTTT. Its protein product is CASDRSSNQPQHF. The J gene is TRBJ1-5, the V gene TRBV2, with D possibly matching TRBD1 (6 bases). The CDR3 covers 13 residues. Trimming cost V 8 bases and J 0 bases, with 8 bases left between them. CDR1 is SNHLY and CDR2 is FYNNEI in the germline V gene.

V usage is TRBV6-5 and J usage is TRBJ1-2, with D possibly being TRBD1 (6 bases). The CDR3 length is 14 residues. Germline CDR1 and CDR2: MNHEY and SVGAGI. V was shortened by 8 bases and J by 2 bases, with 15 bases between the two germline ends. Here the CDR3 reads CASRGGIMNYGYTF. The CDR3 DNA is TGTGCCAGCCGGGGGGGCATTATGAACTATGGCTACACCTTC.

The table lists this clone with a few counts. The V call is TRBV7-9, the J call TRBJ1-1; D is ambiguous. There are 12 residues in the CDR3. Trimming removed 5 bases from V and 5 bases from J, with 9 bases in between. Germline CDR1 is SEHNR and CDR2 is FQNEAQ (reference sequence). CDR3 region: CASSIGRTEAFF. DNA for the CDR3: TGTGCCAGCAGCATAGGCAGGACTGAAGCTTTCTTT.

In this sample, this clone turned up a few times. The chain is built from TRBV2 and TRBJ1-1; 8 bases match TRBD1. The length of the CDR3 is 16 residues. Germline V gene data show CDR1 as SNHLY and CDR2 as FYNNEI. V lost 5 bases to trimming and J lost 1 base; unmatched junction nucleotides: 9. The CDR3 loop reads CASSPPGTGRNTEAFF. Written as DNA, the CDR3 is TGTGCCAGCAGTCCCCCCGGGACAGGCAGGAACACTGAAGCTTTCTTT.

V gene TRBV9 combines with J gene TRBJ2-7, with D perhaps being TRBD1 or TRBD2 (5 bases each). CDR1 is SGDLS, CDR2 YYNGEE, per germline. The CDR3 covers 17 residues. Trimming shortened V by 2 bases and J by 7 bases, and 25 bases separated the two germline ends. CDR3 protein: CASSVFPHGHTDYEQYV. CDR3 DNA sequence: TGTGCCAGCAGCGTTTTCCCCCACGGACACACCGACTATGAGCAGTACGTC.

The gene calls are TRBV5-1 and TRBJ2-3, with 15 positions matching TRBD2. CDR1 and CDR2 (germline): SGHRS, YFSETQ. The junction had 11 bases not matched to a gene; V was cut back by 3 bases and J by 6 bases. The CDR3 extends over 18 amino acids. The DNA for the CDR3 is TGCGCCAGCAGCTACCGGACTAGCGGGGGGGTTACGTACGATACGCAGTATTTT. Residues: CASSYRTSGGVTYDTQYF.

This chain links TRBV5-6 with TRBJ1-4; no reliable D call. This CDR3 has 16 residues. The germline CDR1 and CDR2 sequences are SGHDT and YYEEEE. V was clipped by 3 bases and J by 8 bases, with 20 bases between them. The CDR3 region is CASSSYRTSIEEKLFF. The CDR3 nucleotides are TGTGCCAGCAGCTCGTATCGAACGTCTATAGAGGAAAAACTGTTTTTT. Full variable domain (rest looked up from reference TRBV5-6 and TRBJ1-4): DAGVTQSPTHLIKTRGQQVTLRCSPKSGHDTVSWYQQALGQGPQFIFQYYEEEERQRGNFPDRFSGHQFPNYSSELNVNALLLGDSALYLCASSSYRTSIEEKLFFGSGTQLSVL.

This rearrangement joins TRBV6-4 to TRBJ2-1, with D possibly TRBD2 on 7 matching bases. The CDR3 spans 11 residues. Germline V gives CDR1 MRHNA, CDR2 SNTAGT. V was trimmed by 9 bases and J by 9 bases, leaving 12 bases between them. The CDR3 nucleotides read TGTGCCAGTAGGGAGGGGGGTGAGCAGTTCTTC. As protein: CASREGGEQFF.

The V gene is TRBV5-1, the J gene TRBJ2-2; 7 bases fit TRBD1. V was clipped by 2 bases and J by 4 bases; unmatched bases: 5. The CDR3 has 15 amino acids. CDR1 and CDR2 (germline): SGHRS, YFSETQ. CDR3: CASSFDRASTGELFF. The CDR3, as DNA: TGCGCCAGCAGCTTCGACAGGGCCAGCACCGGGGAGCTGTTTTTT.

The chain links TRBV6-2 or TRBV6-3 to TRBJ2-2, with a possible D match to TRBD2 (6 bases). Germline loops: CDR1 MNHEY, CDR2 SVGEGT. CDR3 length: 13 residues. Deletions cut 5 bases from V and 6 bases from J, with 10 bases between. The CDR3 DNA follows: TGTGCCAGCAGTGCGGGGCGTCCCGGGGAGCTGTTTTTT. Residues: CASSAGRPGELFF.

The genes are TRBV18 and TRBJ2-2; a weak D match, TRBD1 (6 bases). Germline V CDR1 and CDR2: KGHSH, LQKENI. The length of the CDR3 is 15 residues. The V end was cut by 0 bases, the J end by 5 bases, with 10 bases between. The CDR3 spells CASSPPRGGTGELFF. The CDR3 DNA reads TGTGCCAGCTCACCACCTCGAGGGGGTACCGGGGAGCTGTTTTTT.

This chain links TRBV7-2 with TRBJ1-1, with no clear D. The CDR3 covers 16 residues. Trimming pared 5 bases from V and 2 bases from J, leaving 18 bases between. CDR1 is SGHTA, CDR2 FQGNSA, per germline. The CDR3 sequence: CASSPTIAGFNTEAFF. The CDR3 nucleotides are TGTGCCAGCAGCCCAACAATAGCGGGGTTCAACACTGAAGCTTTCTTT.

The rearrangement links TRBV12-5 to TRBJ1-5; D might be TRBD1 (5 bases). This CDR3 spans 18 amino acids. Germline V gene data show CDR1 as LGHNT and CDR2 as FRNRAP. V was cut by 3 bases and J by 2 bases, with 20 bases left in between. The CDR3 reads CASGFFLVRGDGNQPQHF. The CDR3 region has the DNA TGTGCTAGTGGTTTCTTTTTGGTTCGGGGGGATGGCAATCAGCCCCAGCATTTT.

V usage is TRBV28 and J usage is TRBJ2-5, with TRBD1 identical over 9 bases. Germline V gives CDR1 MDHEN, CDR2 SYDVKM. This CDR3 region has 16 residues. J lost 2 bases, V lost 6 bases, and 10 bases had no gene match. CDR3 sequence (DNA): TGTGCCAGCAGCGCCATACCGGGACAGGGACAAGAGACCCAGTACTTC. It specifies CASSAIPGQGQETQYF.

This clone was detected a few times. The gene calls are TRBV5-4 and TRBJ1-5; a possible D gene is TRBD1 (5 bases). Trimming took 4 bases from V and 4 from J, leaving 9 bases between them. The CDR3 extends over 13 amino acids. Germline loops: CDR1 SGHNT, CDR2 YYREEE (reference sequence). The CDR3 region has the DNA TGTGCCAGCAGCCCGGGGGGTAATCAGCCCCAGCATTTT. Amino acid sequence: CASSPGGNQPQHF.

The chain combines TRBV29-1 with TRBJ1-1, with D unresolved. This CDR3 is built from 13 residues. V was trimmed by 5 bases and J by 5 bases, leaving 15 bases between them. Germline CDR1 and CDR2: SQVTM and ANQGSEA. The CDR3 sequence is CSVYGDSGTEAFF. CDR3 coding DNA: TGCAGCGTTTACGGGGATTCGGGGACTGAAGCTTTCTTT.

This clone was counted once. The genes are TRBV6-5 and TRBJ1-2, with 9 nucleotides matching TRBD1. Losses at the gene ends were 4 bases for V and 2 bases for J; bases not matched to a gene: 5. Germline V CDR1 and CDR2: MNHEY, SVGAGI. This CDR3 is 15 amino acids long. CDR3 sequence reads: CASSSDRGGNYGYTF. CDR3 bases: TGTGCCAGCAGTTCGGACAGGGGCGGGAACTATGGCTACACCTTC.